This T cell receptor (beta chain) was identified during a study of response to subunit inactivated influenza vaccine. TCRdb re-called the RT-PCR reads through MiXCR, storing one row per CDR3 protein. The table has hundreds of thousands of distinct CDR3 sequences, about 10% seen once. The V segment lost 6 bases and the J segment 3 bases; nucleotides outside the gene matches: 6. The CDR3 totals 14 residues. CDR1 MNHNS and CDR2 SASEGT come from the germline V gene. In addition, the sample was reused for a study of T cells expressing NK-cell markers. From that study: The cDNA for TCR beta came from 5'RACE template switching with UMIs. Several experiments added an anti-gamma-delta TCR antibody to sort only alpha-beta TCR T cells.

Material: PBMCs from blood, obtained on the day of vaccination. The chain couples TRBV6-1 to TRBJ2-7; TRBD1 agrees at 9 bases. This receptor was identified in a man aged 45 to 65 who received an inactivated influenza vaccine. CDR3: CASRGTGGGYEQYF. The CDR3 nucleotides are TGTGCCAGCAGGGGAACAGGGGGCGGCTACGAGCAGTACTTC.